These 10 T cell receptor beta chains were all obtained from the same sample, sequenced in a study of vaccination effects on CD4 cells after COVID-19. Sequencing followed a ViraFEST assay step that expanded antigen-specific CD4+ T cells with viral peptide pools. Following a 10-day culture, CD4+ T cells were purified. Prior SARS-CoV-2 infection was absent in the vaccine recipients, as shown by negative nucleocapsid antibodies. These receptors have no identified antigens. The repertoire was sequenced with immunoSEQ multiplex PCR; TCRdb's copy has only in-frame clones and lacks some. The table lists some 69,000 clones, 65% to 85% of them singletons. Source: CD4+ T cells from PBMCs cultured with HCoV-NL63 spike peptides, taken before COVID-19 vaccination. The origin of the receptors is a human donor who received a COVID-19 vaccine.

The V call is TRBV6-1, the J call TRBJ1-5; TRBD1 aligns across 8 bases. Germline values: CDR1 MNHNS, CDR2 SASEGT. The V and J ends lost 4 bases and 6 bases, in that order; junction bases with no gene match: 11. There are 16 residues in the CDR3. CDR3 sequence (DNA): TGTGCCAGCAGTGGGGGACAGGTCTTAGGAGGTCAGCCCCAGCATTTT. This gives the protein CASSGGQVLGGQPQHF.

The genes are TRBV6-6 and TRBJ2-2, with a tentative D call TRBD2 (5 bases). This CDR3 region has 14 residues. CDR1 and CDR2 from the germline V gene are MNHNY and SVGAGI (reference sequence). Trimming pared 2 bases from V and 7 bases from J, leaving 11 bases between. The CDR3 coding sequence is TGTGCCAGCAGTTACGGTGTGGGGAGCGGGGAGCTGTTTTTT. This sequence encodes CASSYGVGSGELFF.

The rearrangement uses TRBV19 and TRBJ1-5; 9 nucleotides agree with TRBD1. J lost 4 bases, V lost 5 bases, and 6 bases had no gene match. In germline, CDR1 is LNHDA, CDR2 SQIVND (reference sequence). This CDR3 is built from 15 residues. This chain's CDR3 is CASSSLGQGNQPQHF. The DNA for the CDR3 is TGTGCCAGTAGTTCGCTCGGACAGGGGAATCAGCCCCAGCATTTT. The full variable domain, with the rest looked up from reference TRBV19 and TRBJ1-5, is DGGITQSPKYLFRKEGQNVTLSCEQNLNHDAMYWYRQDPGQGLRLIYYSQIVNDFQKGDIAEGYSVSREKKESFPLTVTSAQKNPTAFYLCASSSLGQGNQPQHFGDGTRLSIL.

This chain links TRBV6-1 with TRBJ1-5; D is unresolved. The ends were cut back, 0 bases at V and 3 bases at J, with 15 bases in the middle. The CDR3 covers 17 residues. Germline CDR1 reads MNHNS; CDR2 reads SASEGT. CDR3 loop: CASSEARTKRDNQPQHF. The CDR3 DNA sequence: TGTGCCAGCAGTGAAGCTCGGACCAAAAGGGACAATCAGCCCCAGCATTTT.

The rearrangement uses TRBV6-5 and TRBJ1-1, with 11 bases fitting TRBD1. CDR1 MNHEY and CDR2 SVGAGI come from the germline V gene. CDR3 length equals 15 residues. The junction had 3 bases not matched to a gene; V was cut back by 6 bases and J by 0 bases. The CDR3 spells CASRGTGGMNTEAFF. The CDR3 DNA sequence: TGTGCCAGCAGAGGGACAGGGGGGATGAACACTGAAGCTTTCTTT.

The chain uses TRBV6-1 and TRBJ2-7; no definite D call. The V and J ends lost 0 bases and 9 bases respectively, with 6 bases between them. CDR3 length: 11 amino acids. Germline V gene lookup returns CDR1 MNHNS and CDR2 SASEGT. The CDR3 DNA follows: TGTGCCAGCAGTGAAGCGACGCTGCAGTACGTC. Translating it yields CASSEATLQYV.

In DNA form, the CDR3 reads TGTGCCAGCAGTGCGTCCGGGACTCCCGGGCCCCAGCATTTT. Amino acid sequence: CASSASGTPGPQHF. The chain uses TRBV25-1 and TRBJ1-5; a possible D gene is TRBD1 (5 bases). This CDR3 region has 14 residues. With 4 bases removed from V and 9 bases from J, the gap between germline ends came to 16 bases. Germline V gene lookup returns CDR1 MGHDK and CDR2 SYGVNS.

This clone was counted between two and nine times. The gene calls are TRBV11-2 and TRBJ1-3; D is unclear. The germline CDR1 and CDR2 sequences are SGHAT and FQNNGV. This CDR3 has 13 amino acids. Between the trimmed V and J ends, which lost 4 bases and 4 bases, there was a span of 8 bases. The CDR3, as DNA: TGTGCCAGCAGCTCGGGTGGGGGAAACACCATATATTTT. Amino acids: CASSSGGGNTIYF.

The chain links TRBV18 to TRBJ2-2; 9 bases are shared with TRBD1. The CDR3 totals 15 residues. Germline CDR1 is KGHSH and CDR2 is LQKENI. With V trimmed by 3 bases and J by 5 bases, 4 bases remained unmatched. The CDR3 bases are TGTGCCAGCTCACCCGGGACAGGGTGGACCGGGGAGCTGTTTTTT. This codes for CASSPGTGWTGELFF.

This clone showed up just a few times. This chain uses TRBV19 with TRBJ2-2, with 11 bases aligning to TRBD1. V trimming: 5 bases; J trimming: 6 bases; junction bases outside the gene matches: 5. The CDR3 extends over 15 amino acids. Germline-derived CDR1 and CDR2 are LNHDA and SQIVND (reference sequence). DNA for the CDR3: TGTGCCAGTAGTGCCAGGACAGGGGGCCCCGGGGAGCTGTTTTTT. Translated, it gives CASSARTGGPGELFF.